This record looks at one TCR beta chain sequence and its context. The V gene lost 7 bases and the J gene lost 0 bases, with 16 bases spanning the gap. This CDR3 is 16 amino acids long. In germline, CDR1 is MNHEY, CDR2 SVGEGT. The sample is drawn from a study of CD8 T cells in Susac syndrome. Reverse transcription of about 0.5 to 1 ug RNA used random hexamers. TCRdb redid the calling of the immunoSEQ multiplex PCR reads with MiXCR, one entry per CDR3 protein. This sample has about 120,000 distinct CDR3 sequences; around 90% occur once, and the top ten carry over 0.12%. Material for sequencing was CD4+ T cells from PBMCs. The chain uses TRBV6-2 or TRBV6-3 and TRBJ2-4; D may be TRBD1 (5 bases). This TCR was sampled from a human donor in good health. The CDR3 region is CASTLDRMLAKNIQYF. The CDR3 nucleotides are TGTGCCAGCACCCTAGACAGAATGCTAGCCAAAAACATTCAGTACTTC.